This T cell receptor beta chain originates from a study of blood T cell repertoires in COVID-19. Whole-study context: T cells, B-cell-depleted T cells, or PBMCs supplied cDNA or gDNA.

The CDR3 length is 14 residues. Germline V gene data show CDR1 as SGHTA and CDR2 as FQGTGA. Trimming cost V 5 bases and J 0 bases, with 11 bases left between them. This clone appeared once. Measured with immunoSEQ multiplex PCR; TCRdb has only the in-frame clones, and not every one. The table includes 60,000 to 85,000 clones, around 86% detected once. V is TRBV7-3 and J is TRBJ2-7; possible D gene TRBD1, 6 bases. This receptor was obtained from a woman at least 80 years old with active or convalescent COVID-19. The sequencing sample was made of peripheral blood. The CDR3 reads CASSRDRSSYEQYF. The DNA for the CDR3 is TGTGCCAGCAGCCGAGACAGGAGCTCCTACGAGCAGTACTTC. Together with reference TRBV7-3 and TRBJ2-7, the CDR3 gives the full variable domain: GAGVSQTPSNKVTEKGKYVELRCDPISGHTALYWYRQSLGQGPEFLIYFQGTGAADDSGLPNDRFFAVRPEGSVSTLKIQRTERGDSAVYLCASSRDRSSYEQYFGPGTRLTVT.